The T cell receptor (beta chain) under discussion was sequenced for a study of blood T cell repertoires in COVID-19. The CDR3 runs to 16 residues. The germline V gene has CDR1 MDHEN and CDR2 SYDVKM. The germline V and J ends were trimmed by 3 bases and 5 bases, with 17 bases remaining between them. Method: immunoSEQ multiplex PCR; TCRdb's copy keeps in-frame clones and lacks some. Found here are about 300,000 clones, 65% to 85% of them singletons; the top ten hold more than 1.4%. This clone was found a few times. The V gene is TRBV28, the J gene TRBJ2-1; D may be TRBD2 (5 bases). The sequencing sample was made of peripheral blood. The sequence was collected from a human donor with COVID-19, enrolled during active disease. The donor label of this sample is uncertain. The CDR3 sequence: CASSFLSGTFNNEQFF. The CDR3 bases are TGTGCCAGCAGTTTTTTAAGCGGAACCTTCAACAATGAGCAGTTCTTC.